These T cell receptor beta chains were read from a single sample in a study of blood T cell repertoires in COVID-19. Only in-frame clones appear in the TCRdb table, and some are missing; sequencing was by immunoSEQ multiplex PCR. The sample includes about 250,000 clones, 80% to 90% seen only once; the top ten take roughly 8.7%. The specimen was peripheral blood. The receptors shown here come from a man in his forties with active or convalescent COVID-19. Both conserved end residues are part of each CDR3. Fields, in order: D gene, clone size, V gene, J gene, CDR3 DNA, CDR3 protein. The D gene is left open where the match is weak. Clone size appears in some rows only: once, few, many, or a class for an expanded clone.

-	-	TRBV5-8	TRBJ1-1	TGTGCCAGCAGCTCCAGAGTGGAGTTCATGAACACTGAAGCTTTCTTT	CASSSRVEFMNTEAFF
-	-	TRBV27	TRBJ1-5	TGTGCCAGCAGTTTCAACAATCAGCCCCAGCATTTT	CASSFNNQPQHF
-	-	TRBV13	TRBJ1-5	TGTGCCAGCAGCTTTCAGGGGATCGCGGGGGCCGGTCAGCCCCAGCATTTT	CASSFQGIAGAGQPQHF
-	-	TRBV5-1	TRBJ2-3	TGCGCCAGCACGAGACAGGAGAACACAGATACGCAGTATTTT	CASTRQENTDTQYF
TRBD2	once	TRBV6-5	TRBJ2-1	TGTGCCAGCACCCAGACTAGCGGGGAGTACAATGAGCAGTTCTTC	CASTQTSGEYNEQFF
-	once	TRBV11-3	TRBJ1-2	TGTGCCAGCAGCTTAGATATAAGCCAGGGAAGTGGCTACACCTTC	CASSLDISQGSGYTF
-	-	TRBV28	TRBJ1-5	TGTGCCAGCAGTTATCCGGGGGGCGGTCGGCCCCAGCATTTT	CASSYPGGGRPQHF
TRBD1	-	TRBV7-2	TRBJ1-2	TGTGCCAGCAGCTTAGCGGGACAGTTCTATGGCTACACCTTC	CASSLAGQFYGYTF
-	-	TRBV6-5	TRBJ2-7	TGTGCCAGCAGTTACTCCAGCGGAACCTCCTACGAGCAGTACTTC	CASSYSSGTSYEQYF
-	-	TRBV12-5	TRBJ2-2	TGTGCTAGTGGTTTCGTACAGGGGAACACCGGGGAGCTGTTTTTT	CASGFVQGNTGELFF
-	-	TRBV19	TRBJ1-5	TGTGCCACCATGACACGCGAGGGATTCAATCAGCCCCAGCATTTT	CATMTREGFNQPQHF
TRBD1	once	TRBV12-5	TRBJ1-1	TGTGCTAGTGGCGCAGGGACAGGGTGGTTGACTGAAGCTTTCTTT	CASGAGTGWLTEAFF
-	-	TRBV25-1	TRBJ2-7	TGTGCCAGCAGTGAGGGGATGTCAGGGGAGCCATCCTACGAGCAGTACTTC	CASSEGMSGEPSYEQYF
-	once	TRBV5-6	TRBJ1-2	TGTGCCAGCAGCTCTCCGGGAGGAGGGGGACCAGGTGGCTACACCTTC	CASSSPGGGGPGGYTF
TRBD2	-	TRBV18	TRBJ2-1	TGTGCCAGCTCACCGCCTAGCGGGTCAAACAATGAGCAGTTCTTC	CASSPPSGSNNEQFF
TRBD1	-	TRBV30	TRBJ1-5	TGTGCCTGGAGTGTCGGACAGGGGATTCTTCATCAGCCCCAGCATTTT	CAWSVGQGILHQPQHF
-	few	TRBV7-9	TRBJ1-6	TGTGCCAGCAGCATATGGGAGCGGGGTTCACCCCTCCACTTT	CASSIWERGSPLHF
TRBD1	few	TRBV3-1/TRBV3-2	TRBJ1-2	TGTGCCAGCAGCCAAGACTCCTTGGGACAGGGGGCGGATGGCTACACCTTC	CASSQDSLGQGADGYTF
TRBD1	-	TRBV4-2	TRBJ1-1	TGTGCCAGCAGCCAAGTGGGTCAGGGGGGCACTGAAGCTTTCTTT	CASSQVGQGGTEAFF
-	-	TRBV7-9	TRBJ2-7	TGTGCCAGCAGCAAGGGGTTCTCCTACGAGCAGTACTTC	CASSKGFSYEQYF
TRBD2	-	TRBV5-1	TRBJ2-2	TGCGCCAGCAGCCCACGGACTAGCGGGGGGGCCGCCGGGGAGCTGTTTTTT	CASSPRTSGGAAGELFF
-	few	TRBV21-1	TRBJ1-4	TGTGCCAGCATCGTACAGGGGATAGGTGCAACTAATGAAAAACTGTTTTTT	CASIVQGIGATNEKLFF
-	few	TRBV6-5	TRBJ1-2	TGTGCCAGCAGCTTACAGGGTTATTATGGCTACACCTTC	CASSLQGYYGYTF
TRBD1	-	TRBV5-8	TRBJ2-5	TGTGCCAGCAGCTTGGGACAGGGTTCGACCCAAGTTGGAGAGACCCAGTACTTC	CASSLGQGSTQVGETQYF
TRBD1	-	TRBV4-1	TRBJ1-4	TGCGCCAGCAGCCAAGCCCGGGACAGGGAATCGGAAAAACTGTTTTTT	CASSQARDRESEKLFF
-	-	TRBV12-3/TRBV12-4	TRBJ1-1	TGTGCCAGCAGTTTTCTAAGGAACACTGAAGCTTTCTTT	CASSFLRNTEAFF
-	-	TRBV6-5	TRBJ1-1	TGTGCCAGCCGGAGGGTGGGCACTGAAGCTTTCTTT	CASRRVGTEAFF
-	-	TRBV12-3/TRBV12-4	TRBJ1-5	TGTGCCAGCACCCAGACAGGTCAGCCCCAGCATTTT	CASTQTGQPQHF
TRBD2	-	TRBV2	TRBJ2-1	TGTGCCAGCAGTGGGTCTAGCGGGAGTCGCAATGAGCAGTTCTTC	CASSGSSGSRNEQFF